The next 11 T cell receptor beta chains were all read from a single sample in a study of radiation and T cells in renal cell carcinoma. TCRdb keeps only in-frame clones here, not all; method: immunoSEQ multiplex PCR. The sample has some 130,000 clones; over 75% are singletons. The time point here: blood 2 weeks post-SBRT. Noted treatment: 15 Gy SBRT to primary tumor, nephrectomy 4 weeks later. The starting material was blood, obtained from a patient whose treatment included radiotherapy and nephrectomy. These receptors were obtained from a woman aged 55 to 70 with renal cell carcinoma.

In regard to this clone: A junction end diverges from the germline sequence, so it may reflect a read error. The sample has other DNA sequences that encode this CDR3 too. Here the CDR3 reads CASSLLAGGHEQFF. The CDR3 DNA sequence: TGTGCTAGCAGCCTCCTAGCGGGAGGGCATGAGCAGTTCTTC. The chain recombines TRBV7-7 with TRBJ2-1, with 12 bases that match TRBD2. Per germline, CDR1 SSHAT and CDR2 FNYEAQ (reference sequence). This CDR3 has 14 amino acids. Looking up the rest from reference TRBV7-7 and TRBJ2-1 gives the full variable domain: GAGVSQSPRYKVTKRGQDVTLRCDPISSHATLYWYQQALGQGPEFLTYFNYEAQPDKSGLPSDRFSAERPEGSISTLTIQRTEQRDSAMYRCASSLLAGGHEQFFGPGTRLTVL.

The rearrangement joins TRBV15 to TRBJ2-2; 8 nucleotides match TRBD1. The CDR3 sequence is 13 residues long. The V segment lost 5 bases and the J segment 7 bases; nucleotides outside the gene matches: 3. Germline V lookup: CDR1 LNHNV, CDR2 YYDKDF (reference sequence). CDR3 loop: CATSDRGIGELFF. CDR3 DNA sequence: TGTGCCACCAGCGACAGGGGAATCGGGGAGCTGTTTTTT. The full variable domain, in which reference TRBV15 and TRBJ2-2 provide the parts outside the CDR3, is DAMVIQNPRYQVTQFGKPVTLSCSQTLNHNVMYWYQQKSSQAPKLLFHYYDKDFNNEADTPDNFQSRRPNTSFCFLDIRSPGLGDTAMYLCATSDRGIGELFFGEGSRLTVL.

The chain combines TRBV9 with TRBJ2-1; the match to TRBD2 covers 10 bases. The CDR3 length is 15 residues. In germline, CDR1 is SGDLS, CDR2 YYNGEE. V trimming: 3 bases; J trimming: 4 bases; junction bases outside the gene matches: 4. Here the CDR3 DNA reads TGTGCCAGCAGCGCCGGACTAGCGGCTTACAATGAGCAGTTCTTC. Its protein product is CASSAGLAAYNEQFF.

The gene calls are TRBV4-1 and TRBJ2-5; the D gene is possibly TRBD2 (6 bases). Looked up from germline, CDR1 is MGHRA and CDR2 is YSYEKL. Trimming shortened V by 3 bases and J by 5 bases, and 19 bases separated the two germline ends. CDR3 size: 16 residues. CDR3 amino acids: CASSQRETSRGETQYF. As DNA, the CDR3 is TGCGCCAGCAGCCAGAGGGAAACTTCCCGGGGGGAGACCCAGTACTTC.

The chain carries TRBV2 and TRBJ2-2; 8 bases line up with TRBD2. This CDR3 has 17 residues. V shed 0 bases, J shed 1 base, and the junction held 4 bases outside the gene matches. The germline V gene has CDR1 SNHLY and CDR2 FYNNEI. CDR3 in DNA: TGTGCCAGCAGTGAAGCGTCCCTAGCGGGGAACACCGGGGAGCTGTTTTTT. Protein: CASSEASLAGNTGELFF. The whole variable domain, filled in from reference TRBV2 and TRBJ2-2, reads EPEVTQTPSHQVTQMGQEVILRCVPISNHLYFYWYRQILGQKVEFLVSFYNNEISEKSEIFDDQFSVERPDGSNFTLKIRSTKLEDSAMYFCASSEASLAGNTGELFFGEGSRLTVL.

The chain is built from TRBV28 and TRBJ1-2; the D is unclear. Trimming stripped 5 bases from V and 4 bases from J, with 14 bases between. CDR3 length: 14 residues. CDR1 and CDR2 (germline): MDHEN, SYDVKM. CDR3 region: CASSTPAVPYGYTF. The CDR3 region has the DNA TGTGCCAGCAGTACCCCGGCGGTCCCCTATGGCTACACCTTC.

The chain couples TRBV28 to TRBJ1-1; perhaps TRBD1 as D (5 bases). The CDR3 extends over 15 amino acids. CDR1 is MDHEN, CDR2 SYDVKM, per germline. Trimming removed 1 base from V and 1 base from J, with 10 bases in between. The CDR3 DNA is TGTGCCAGCAGTTTATCCGGGACGGAGAACACTGAAGCTTTCTTT. This codes for CASSLSGTENTEAFF.

This chain joins TRBV2 and TRBJ1-5; a possible D gene is TRBD1 (6 bases). The germline V gene has CDR1 SNHLY and CDR2 FYNNEI. The length of the CDR3 is 14 residues. Trimming cost V 8 bases and J 3 bases, with 14 bases left between them. The CDR3 loop reads CASAKDRYNQPQHF. The CDR3 bases are TGTGCCAGCGCCAAGGACAGATACAATCAGCCCCAGCATTTT.

The rearrangement uses TRBV5-1 and TRBJ2-1; 8 bases align to TRBD1. The junction had 6 bases not matched to a gene; V was cut back by 0 bases and J by 4 bases. This CDR3 spans 16 amino acids. Germline CDR1 reads SGHRS; CDR2 reads YFSETQ. DNA of the CDR3: TGCGCCAGCAGCTTGGTAGGGGACAGGAATTACAATGAGCAGTTCTTC. It yields the protein CASSLVGDRNYNEQFF.

The genes are TRBV7-9 and TRBJ1-3; D is possibly TRBD1 (5 bases). The CDR3 is 14 residues long. CDR1 is SEHNR and CDR2 is FQNEAQ in the germline V gene (reference sequence). Trimming left V 4 bases short and J 0 bases short, with 7 bases between. CDR3 region: CASSSTDSGNTIYF. The DNA for the CDR3 is TGTGCCAGCAGCTCGACAGACTCTGGAAACACCATATATTTT.

J is TRBJ1-1 and V is TRBV30; D remains unclear. V shed 0 bases and J shed 3 bases, with 5 bases lying between them. Per the germline V gene, CDR1 is GTSNPN and CDR2 is SVGIG (reference sequence). The CDR3 covers 12 residues. CDR3 loop: CAWSVDDTEAFF. The CDR3 DNA reads TGTGCCTGGAGTGTAGACGACACTGAAGCTTTCTTT.